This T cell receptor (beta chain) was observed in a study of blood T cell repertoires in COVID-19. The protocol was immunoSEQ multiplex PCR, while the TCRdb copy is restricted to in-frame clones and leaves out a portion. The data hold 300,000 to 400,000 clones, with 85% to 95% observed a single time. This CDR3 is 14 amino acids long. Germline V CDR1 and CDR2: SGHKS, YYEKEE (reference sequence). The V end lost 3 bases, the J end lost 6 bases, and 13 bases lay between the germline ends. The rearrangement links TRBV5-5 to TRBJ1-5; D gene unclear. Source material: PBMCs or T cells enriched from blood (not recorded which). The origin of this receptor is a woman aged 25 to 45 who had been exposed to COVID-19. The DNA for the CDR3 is TGTGCCAGCAGCTCTGGAGAGACGGGTCAGCCCCAGCATTTT. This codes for CASSSGETGQPQHF.